The rows below give T cell receptor beta chains drawn from one sample of a study of cytomegalovirus exposure and HLA in healthy donors. Clones were sequenced by immunoSEQ multiplex PCR, and TCRdb holds only the in-frame ones, with some missing. The data show over 200,000 clones, 85% seen once. The sample consisted of PBMCs. The receptors were sampled from a human donor in good health. The CDR3 runs from the conserved cysteine through the conserved F or W. A D gene is named only where the DNA matches it firmly. Rows may omit the clone size; those that give it use once, few, many or a size class.

D	length	V	size	J	CDR3	DNA
-	14	TRBV27	-	TRBJ2-2	CASSLTGLTGELFF	TGTGCCAGCAGCTTGACAGGACTTACCGGGGAGCTGTTTTTT
TRBD1	15	TRBV19	-	TRBJ1-5	CASNPGQGQWQPQHF	TGTGCCAGTAACCCGGGACAGGGTCAATGGCAGCCCCAGCATTTT
-	13	TRBV30	-	TRBJ1-2	CARGDGNIYGYTF	TGTGCCCGCGGGGACGGCAACATTTATGGCTACACCTTC
TRBD2	18	TRBV4-1	-	TRBJ2-7	CASSQAGSGRALTYEQYF	TGCGCCAGCAGCCAAGCGGGTAGCGGGAGGGCCTTAACCTACGAGCAGTACTTC
-	14	TRBV7-6	-	TRBJ2-5	CASSRWRGQETQYF	TGTGCCAGCAGCCGGTGGAGGGGCCAAGAGACCCAGTACTTC
TRBD2	14	TRBV4-3	few	TRBJ2-7	CASSRSSGSYEQYF	TGCGCCAGCAGCCGTTCTAGCGGGAGCTACGAGCAGTACTTC
TRBD2	15	TRBV5-4	-	TRBJ2-7	CASSFPGTTSYEQYF	TGTGCCAGCAGCTTCCCCGGGACTACCTCCTACGAGCAGTACTTC
TRBD2	15	TRBV18	-	TRBJ2-7	CASSPGLAHTHEQYF	TGTGCCAGCTCACCAGGACTAGCTCATACGCACGAGCAGTACTTC
TRBD2	14	TRBV4-1	-	TRBJ2-4	CASSLGGGSDIQYF	TGCGCCAGCAGCCTCGGGGGGGGCAGCGACATTCAGTACTTC
TRBD1	13	TRBV2	-	TRBJ1-1	CASSRGSGTEAFF	TGTGCCAGCAGCAGGGGGTCGGGCACTGAAGCTTTCTTT
TRBD1	15	TRBV6-5	-	TRBJ2-5	CASGSTGGDGETQYF	TGTGCCAGCGGCTCGACAGGGGGCGACGGAGAGACCCAGTACTTC
TRBD2	16	TRBV29-1	-	TRBJ2-1	CSAGIGTSLISNEQFF	TGCAGCGCCGGCATCGGGACTAGCCTAATTTCCAATGAGCAGTTCTTC
TRBD2	19	TRBV4-2	-	TRBJ2-3	CASSLRLAGADTHTDTQYF	TGTGCCAGCAGCCTCCGCCTAGCGGGAGCTGACACTCACACAGATACGCAGTATTTT
TRBD1	14	TRBV27	once	TRBJ2-7	CASSSGGFIYEQYF	TGTGCCAGCAGTTCAGGGGGTTTTATCTACGAGCAGTACTTC
-	17	TRBV4-1	once	TRBJ2-1	CASSPPGTPSSYNEQFF	TGCGCCAGCAGCCCCCCTGGCACGCCGTCTTCCTACAATGAGCAGTTCTTC
-	14	TRBV5-1	-	TRBJ2-1	CASSAELVFGEQFF	TGCGCCAGCAGCGCCGAACTAGTTTTCGGTGAGCAGTTCTTC
-	17	TRBV27	-	TRBJ2-1	CASNSEGRLALGNEQFF	TGTGCCAGCAATTCCGAAGGACGCCTAGCCCTTGGGAATGAGCAGTTCTTC
TRBD2	15	TRBV7-9	-	TRBJ2-1	CASSLVAGVIDEQFF	TGTGCCAGCAGCTTAGTCGCGGGAGTCATAGATGAGCAGTTCTTC
TRBD2	15	TRBV2	-	TRBJ2-1	CASSPRAGGTNEQFF	TGTGCCAGCAGTCCCCGCGCGGGAGGGACGAATGAGCAGTTCTTC
-	12	TRBV2	few	TRBJ2-7	CASSERFGEQYF	TGTGCCAGCAGTGAACGGTTTGGCGAGCAGTACTTC
-	11	TRBV21-1	-	TRBJ2-4	CASHDRGRRYF	TGTGCCAGCCACGACAGGGGACGCCGGTACTTC
TRBD1	16	TRBV7-9	-	TRBJ1-3	CASSERQGPNGNTIYF	TGTGCCAGCAGCGAGAGACAGGGTCCGAATGGAAACACCATATATTTT
-	15	TRBV19	-	TRBJ2-1	CASSSLRRDGDEQFF	TGTGCCAGTAGTTCACTCAGGAGGGACGGGGATGAGCAGTTCTTC
-	11	TRBV20-1	-	TRBJ1-1	CSARQNTEAFF	TGCAGTGCTAGACAGAACACTGAAGCTTTCTTT
TRBD1	17	TRBV4-1	-	TRBJ2-7	CASSQRIGTGNSYEQYF	TGCGCCAGCAGCCAACGCATCGGGACAGGTAATTCCTACGAGCAGTACTTC
TRBD1	15	TRBV25-1	-	TRBJ1-5	CASSAKGGWNQPQHF	TGTGCCAGCAGTGCCAAAGGGGGCTGGAATCAGCCCCAGCATTTT
TRBD1	14	TRBV7-2	-	TRBJ1-5	CASSLDRGNQPQHF	TGTGCCAGCAGCCTAGACAGGGGTAATCAGCCCCAGCATTTT
-	12	TRBV5-6	-	TRBJ1-1	CASSSLGAEAFF	TGTGCCAGCAGCTCCCTGGGAGCTGAAGCTTTCTTT
TRBD2	15	TRBV4-3	-	TRBJ2-3	CASSQYSGSVDTQYF	TGCGCCAGCAGCCAGTATAGCGGGTCGGTAGATACGCAGTATTTT
-	16	TRBV28	-	TRBJ2-7	CASSLGAGEAFDEQYF	TGTGCCAGCAGTTTGGGTGCAGGGGAAGCTTTCGACGAGCAGTACTTC
-	15	TRBV4-2	once	TRBJ1-4	CASSLGQLTAEKLFF	TGTGCCAGCAGCCTCGGACAGCTTACCGCCGAAAAACTGTTTTTT
-	12	TRBV7-9	-	TRBJ2-3	CASSLEESTQYF	TGTGCCAGCAGCTTAGAGGAGAGTACGCAGTATTTT
-	15	TRBV7-6	once	TRBJ2-2	CASSTRTVNTGELFF	TGTGCCAGCAGCACCCGGACAGTTAACACCGGGGAGCTGTTTTTT
-	17	TRBV2	once	TRBJ1-1	CASSDKGGEYRGTEAFF	TGTGCCAGCAGTGATAAGGGAGGAGAGTATCGGGGAACTGAAGCTTTCTTT
-	20	TRBV10-1	-	TRBJ2-1	CASTGGKQAGPPGAYNEQFF	TGCGCCAGCACTGGAGGAAAACAGGCTGGACCTCCAGGGGCTTACAATGAGCAGTTCTTC
-	13	TRBV4-2	-	TRBJ2-3	CASSQERADTQYF	TGTGCCAGCAGCCAAGAACGAGCAGATACGCAGTATTTT
-	13	TRBV19	-	TRBJ2-1	CASSTRSYNEQFF	TGTGCCAGTAGCACTCGTTCGTACAATGAGCAGTTCTTC
-	14	TRBV19	few	TRBJ2-1	CASSTLIEGYEQFF	TGTGCCAGTAGTACCTTAATAGAGGGTTACGAGCAGTTCTTC
TRBD1	14	TRBV28	-	TRBJ1-5	CASSLGQGVQPQHF	TGTGCCAGCAGTCTTGGACAGGGTGTTCAGCCCCAGCATTTT
-	15	TRBV28	-	TRBJ2-7	CASRETSGGSYEQYF	TGTGCCAGCAGGGAGACCTCAGGGGGGTCCTACGAGCAGTACTTC
TRBD1	13	TRBV29-1	few	TRBJ2-7	CSVARTGVYEQYF	TGCAGCGTTGCCCGGACAGGGGTATACGAGCAGTACTTC
-	13	TRBV28	once	TRBJ1-2	CASSLYRIGGYTF	TGTGCCAGCAGTTTGTACAGGATCGGTGGCTACACCTTC
-	16	TRBV5-4	-	TRBJ2-1	CASSLPGFKSGNEQFF	TGTGCCAGCAGCTTGCCGGGGTTCAAAAGTGGCAATGAGCAGTTCTTC
-	14	TRBV2	-	TRBJ2-7	CASRDRFLSYEQYF	TGTGCCAGCAGAGACAGGTTCCTCTCCTACGAGCAGTACTTC
TRBD1	14	TRBV6-6	once	TRBJ2-1	CASRRGTGGGEQFF	TGTGCCAGCAGACGAGGGACAGGGGGAGGGGAGCAGTTCTTC
TRBD1	15	TRBV25-1	-	TRBJ2-7	CASSAGQGPLYEQYF	TGTGCCAGCAGTGCAGGACAGGGGCCCCTCTACGAGCAGTACTTC
TRBD1	15	TRBV4-2	-	TRBJ1-5	CASSQSGGMGQPQHF	TGTGCCAGCAGCCAATCAGGGGGGATGGGCCAGCCCCAGCATTTT
-	14	TRBV5-1	-	TRBJ2-7	CASSLAQQDHEQYF	TGCGCCAGCAGCTTGGCCCAACAGGATCACGAGCAGTACTTC
TRBD2	16	TRBV5-4	-	TRBJ2-2	CASSLGGGWGTGELFF	TGTGCCAGCAGCTTGGGCGGGGGATGGGGCACCGGGGAGCTGTTTTTT
-	16	TRBV5-1	-	TRBJ2-2	CASSLGGSTYTGELFF	TGCGCCAGCAGCTTGGGAGGGAGCACGTACACCGGGGAGCTGTTTTTT
-	11	TRBV6-6	-	TRBJ1-1	CASIGGTEAFF	TGTGCCAGCATAGGAGGTACTGAAGCTTTCTTT
TRBD2	20	TRBV27	-	TRBJ2-2	CASSSLGKLAGGGDSGELFF	TGTGCCAGCAGTTCACTCGGAAAACTAGCGGGAGGGGGAGATTCGGGGGAGCTGTTTTTT
-	11	TRBV30	-	TRBJ2-5	CAWGGEETQYF	TGTGCCTGGGGAGGGGAAGAGACCCAGTACTTC